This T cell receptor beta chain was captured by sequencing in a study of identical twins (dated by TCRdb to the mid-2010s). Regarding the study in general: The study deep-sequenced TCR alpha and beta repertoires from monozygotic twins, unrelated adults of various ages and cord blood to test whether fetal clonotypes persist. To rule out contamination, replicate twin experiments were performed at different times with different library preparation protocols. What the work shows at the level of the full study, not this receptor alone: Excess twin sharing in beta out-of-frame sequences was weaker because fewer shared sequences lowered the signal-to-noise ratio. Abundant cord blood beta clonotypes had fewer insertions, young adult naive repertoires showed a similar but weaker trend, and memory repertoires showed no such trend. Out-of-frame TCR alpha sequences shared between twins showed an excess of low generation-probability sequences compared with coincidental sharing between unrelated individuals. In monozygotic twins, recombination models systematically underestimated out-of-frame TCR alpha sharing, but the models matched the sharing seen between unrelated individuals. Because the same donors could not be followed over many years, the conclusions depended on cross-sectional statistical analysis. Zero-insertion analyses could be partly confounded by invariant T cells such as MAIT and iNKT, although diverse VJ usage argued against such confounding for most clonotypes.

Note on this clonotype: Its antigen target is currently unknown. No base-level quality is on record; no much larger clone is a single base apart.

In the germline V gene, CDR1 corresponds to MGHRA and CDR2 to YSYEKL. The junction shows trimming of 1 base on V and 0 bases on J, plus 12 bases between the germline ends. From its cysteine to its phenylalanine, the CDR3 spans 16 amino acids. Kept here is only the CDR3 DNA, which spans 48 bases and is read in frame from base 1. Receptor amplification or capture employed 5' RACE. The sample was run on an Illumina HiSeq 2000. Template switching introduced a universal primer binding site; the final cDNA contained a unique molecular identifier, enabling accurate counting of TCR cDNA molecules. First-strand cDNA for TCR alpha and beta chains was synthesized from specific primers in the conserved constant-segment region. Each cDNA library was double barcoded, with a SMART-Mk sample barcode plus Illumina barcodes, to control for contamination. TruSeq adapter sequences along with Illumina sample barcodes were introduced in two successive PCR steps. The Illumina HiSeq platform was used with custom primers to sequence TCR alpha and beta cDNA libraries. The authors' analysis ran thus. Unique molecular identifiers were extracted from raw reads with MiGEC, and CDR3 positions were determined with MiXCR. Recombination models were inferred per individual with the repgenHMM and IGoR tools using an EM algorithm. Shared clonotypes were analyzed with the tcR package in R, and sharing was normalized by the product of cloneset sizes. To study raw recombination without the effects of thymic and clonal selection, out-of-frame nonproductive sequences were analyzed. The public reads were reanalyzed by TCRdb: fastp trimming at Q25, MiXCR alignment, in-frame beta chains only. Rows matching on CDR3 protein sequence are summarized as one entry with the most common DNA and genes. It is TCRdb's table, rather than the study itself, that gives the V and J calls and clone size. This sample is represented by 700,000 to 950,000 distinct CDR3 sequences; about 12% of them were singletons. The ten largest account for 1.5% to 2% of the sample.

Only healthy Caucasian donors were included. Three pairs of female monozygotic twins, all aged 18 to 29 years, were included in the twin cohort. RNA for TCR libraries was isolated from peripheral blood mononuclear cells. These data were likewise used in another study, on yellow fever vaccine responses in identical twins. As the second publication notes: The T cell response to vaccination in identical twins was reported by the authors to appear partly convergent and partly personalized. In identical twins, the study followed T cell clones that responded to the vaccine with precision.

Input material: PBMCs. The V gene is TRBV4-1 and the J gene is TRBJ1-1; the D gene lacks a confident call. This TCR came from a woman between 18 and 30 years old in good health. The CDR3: CASSQGLGRMNTEAFF. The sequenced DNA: TGCGCCAGCAGCCAAGGCTTGGGCAGAATGAACACTGAAGCTTTCTTT.